A selection of T cell receptor beta chains follows, all from one sample in a study of brain metastases from non-small cell lung cancer. The assay was immunoSEQ multiplex PCR, and TCRdb's table has in-frame clones only and misses some. The data show over 1,500 clones, with 80% to 90% seen just once and about 16% held by the top ten. Sequences were obtained from primary lung tumor tissue. The receptors were sampled from a donor aged 40 or older with non-small cell lung cancer. CDR3s include the opening cysteine and the closing phenylalanine or tryptophan. Fields, in order: V gene, clone size, J gene, D gene, CDR3 protein, CDR3 DNA. A D gene is named only where the DNA matches it firmly. Clone size is stated in some rows and not others, as once, few, many or a class when expanded.

>TRBV7-9|-|TRBJ1-2|-
CASSWDNYGYTF
TGTGCCAGCAGCTGGGACAACTATGGCTACACCTTC
>TRBV7-9|-|TRBJ1-4|-
CASSLGAARKLFF
TGTGCCAGCAGCTTAGGGGCCGCGCGGAAACTGTTTTTT
>TRBV18|-|TRBJ1-5|TRBD1
CASSQDRGKSQPQHF
TGTGCCAGCTCACAGGACAGGGGAAAAAGTCAGCCCCAGCATTTT
>TRBV4-1|-|TRBJ1-6|-
CASSQEDQAPMALHF
TGCGCCAGCAGCCAAGAAGACCAGGCCCCTATGGCCCTCCACTTT
>TRBV7-8|once|TRBJ2-1|TRBD2
CASSLDLASGSYNEQFF
TGTGCCAGCAGCTTAGATCTGGCTAGCGGGTCCTACAATGAGCAGTTCTTC
>TRBV3-1/TRBV3-2|-|TRBJ2-7|TRBD2
CASSYSGGTYEQYF
TGTGCCAGCAGCTATAGCGGGGGAACCTACGAGCAGTACTTC
>TRBV7-2|-|TRBJ1-2|-
CASSFSGIDYTF
TGTGCCAGCAGCTTCTCAGGGATCGACTACACCTTC
>TRBV18|-|TRBJ1-1|-
CASSPGSEAFF
TGTGCCAGCTCACCAGGATCGGAAGCTTTCTTT
>TRBV7-8|once|TRBJ2-7|-
CASSLEWGREQYF
TGTGCCAGCAGCTTAGAGTGGGGCAGGGAGCAGTACTTC
>TRBV3-1/TRBV3-2|-|TRBJ2-3|-
CASSPDSLETDTQYF
TGTGCCAGCAGTCCTGACAGTCTCGAGACCGATACGCAGTATTTT
>TRBV5-5|-|TRBJ1-2|-
CASSSRGEPTQGYTF
TGTGCCAGCAGCTCCCGAGGGGAGCCAACTCAGGGCTACACCTTC
>TRBV6-5|-|TRBJ1-2|-
CASRPNRDRSYGYTF
TGTGCCAGCAGACCCAACAGGGACCGGTCCTATGGCTACACCTTC
>TRBV5-1|-|TRBJ2-7|-
CASSLAFHEQYF
TGCGCCAGCAGCTTGGCCTTTCACGAGCAGTACTTC
>TRBV27|-|TRBJ1-3|TRBD1
CASRVTGALSGNTIYF
TGTGCCAGCAGAGTAACAGGGGCCCTCTCTGGAAACACCATATATTTT
>TRBV4-2|-|TRBJ2-7|-
CASSSRIAGYEQYF
TGTGCCAGCAGCTCCCGGATCGCAGGATACGAGCAGTACTTC
>TRBV20-1|-|TRBJ2-5|-
CSASAGNFVSPQYF
TGCAGTGCTAGTGCTGGGAATTTCGTTTCGCCCCAGTACTTC
>TRBV10-2|-|TRBJ2-3|-
CATQSGGSSTDTQYF
TGCGCCACCCAATCCGGGGGTTCGAGCACAGATACGCAGTATTTT
>TRBV5-5|-|TRBJ2-7|TRBD1
CASSLWTGGTYEQYF
TGTGCCAGCAGCTTGTGGACAGGGGGGACCTACGAGCAGTACTTC
>TRBV9|once|TRBJ2-7|-
CASSVRGIGYEQYF
TGTGCCAGCAGCGTAAGAGGGATTGGGTACGAGCAGTACTTC
>TRBV11-2|-|TRBJ2-1|TRBD2
CTSSSWTSSNEQFF
TGTACCAGCAGCTCCTGGACTAGCAGCAATGAGCAGTTCTTC
>TRBV10-3|-|TRBJ2-6|-
CAINNFGGRQWVAGANVLTF
TGTGCCATCAATAACTTCGGGGGCCGGCAATGGGTGGCCGGGGCCAACGTCCTGACTTTC
>TRBV3-1/TRBV3-2|-|TRBJ1-3|-
CASSQGTSGNTIYF
TGTGCCAGCAGCCAGGGTACCTCTGGAAACACCATATATTTT
>TRBV6-5|-|TRBJ2-7|-
CATGYYEQYF
TGTGCCACGGGGTACTACGAGCAGTACTTC
>TRBV5-6|once|TRBJ1-1|-
CASSLKSNMNTEAFF
TGTGCCAGCAGCTTAAAGTCCAATATGAACACTGAAGCTTTCTTT
>TRBV5-1|-|TRBJ2-1|-
CASSFGELFPPNEQFF
TGCGCCAGCAGCTTCGGGGAACTATTCCCTCCTAATGAGCAGTTCTTC
>TRBV6-2/TRBV6-3|few|TRBJ2-2|-
CASSLNRASTGELFF
TGTGCCAGCAGTCTTAACAGGGCAAGTACCGGGGAGCTGTTTTTT
>TRBV24-1|-|TRBJ2-7|-
CATSDGYEQYF
TGTGCCACTTCCGACGGCTACGAGCAGTACTTC
>TRBV6-2/TRBV6-3|-|TRBJ1-5|-
CASSYLGSQPQHF
TGTGCCAGCAGTTACCTAGGGTCCCAGCCCCAGCATTTT
>TRBV3-1/TRBV3-2|-|TRBJ2-7|-
CASSQERRPWRYEQYF
TGTGCCAGCAGCCAAGAAAGACGGCCATGGCGGTACGAGCAGTACTTC
>TRBV6-5|-|TRBJ1-1|-
CASSYQFGLSGAFF
TGTGCCAGCAGTTACCAATTCGGACTATCCGGGGCTTTCTTT
>TRBV7-9|-|TRBJ2-7|-
CASSLEGSSRPYEQYF
TGTGCCAGCAGCTTAGAAGGTAGTTCCAGGCCCTACGAACAGTACTTC
>TRBV14|-|TRBJ1-2|-
CASSQVVGGYSYGYTF
TGTGCCAGCAGCCAAGTGGTCGGGGGGTACAGCTATGGCTACACCTTC
>TRBV6-5|few|TRBJ1-1|TRBD1
CASSYLPGQGNTEAFF
TGTGCCAGCAGTTACCTTCCGGGACAGGGGAACACTGAAGCTTTCTTT
>TRBV6-5|-|TRBJ2-7|TRBD1
CASRRGQGTYEQYF
TGTGCCAGCAGGAGGGGACAGGGAACCTACGAGCAGTACTTC
>TRBV3-1/TRBV3-2|-|TRBJ2-7|-
CASSQGVRNEQYF
TGTGCCAGCAGCCAAGGGGTGAGGAACGAGCAGTACTTC
>TRBV6-6|-|TRBJ1-5|-
CASRNGQIYQPQHF
TGTGCCAGCAGGAACGGACAGATTTATCAGCCCCAGCATTTT
>TRBV6-5|few|TRBJ2-7|-
CASSSGGPYEQYF
TGTGCCAGCAGTTCGGGGGGCCCCTACGAGCAGTACTTC
>TRBV9|once|TRBJ2-5|TRBD2
CASSVVAGGRQETQYF
TGTGCCAGCAGCGTAGTAGCGGGGGGACGACAAGAGACCCAGTACTTC
>TRBV3-1/TRBV3-2|-|TRBJ1-2|-
CASMGIFGGYTF
TGTGCCAGCATGGGAATCTTCGGTGGCTACACCTTC
>TRBV28|-|TRBJ2-7|-
CASSLNPSEQYF
TGTGCCAGCAGTTTAAACCCTAGCGAGCAGTACTTC
>TRBV7-2|-|TRBJ1-1|-
CASSPSKGITEAFF
TGTGCCAGCAGCCCCTCCAAGGGGATCACTGAAGCTTTCTTT
>TRBV6-5|-|TRBJ2-7|TRBD2
CASSYSTSGTSYEQYF
TGTGCCAGCAGTTACTCAACTAGCGGGACTTCTTACGAGCAGTACTTC